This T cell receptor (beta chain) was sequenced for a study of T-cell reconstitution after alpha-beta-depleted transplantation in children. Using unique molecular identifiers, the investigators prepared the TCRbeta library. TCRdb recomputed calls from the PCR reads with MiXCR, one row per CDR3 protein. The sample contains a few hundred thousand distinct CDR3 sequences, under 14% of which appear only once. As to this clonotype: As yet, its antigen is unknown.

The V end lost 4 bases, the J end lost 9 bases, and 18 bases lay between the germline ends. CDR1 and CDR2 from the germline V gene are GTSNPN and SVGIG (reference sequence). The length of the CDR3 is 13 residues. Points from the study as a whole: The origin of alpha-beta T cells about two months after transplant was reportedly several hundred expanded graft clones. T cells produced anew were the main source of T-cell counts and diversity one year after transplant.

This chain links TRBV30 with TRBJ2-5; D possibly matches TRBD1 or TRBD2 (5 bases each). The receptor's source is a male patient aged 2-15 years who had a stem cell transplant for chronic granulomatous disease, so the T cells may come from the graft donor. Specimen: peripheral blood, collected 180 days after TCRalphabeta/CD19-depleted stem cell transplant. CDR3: CAWMVNGATAQYF. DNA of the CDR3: TGTGCCTGGATGGTCAACGGGGCGACGGCCCAGTACTTC.